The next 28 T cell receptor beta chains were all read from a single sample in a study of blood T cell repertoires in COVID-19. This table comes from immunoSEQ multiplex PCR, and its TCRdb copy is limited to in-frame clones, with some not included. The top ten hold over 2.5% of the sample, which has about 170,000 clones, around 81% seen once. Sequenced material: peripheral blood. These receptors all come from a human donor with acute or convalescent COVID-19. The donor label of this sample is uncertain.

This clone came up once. The CDR3: CASSLDGGNTEAFF. DNA of the CDR3: TGCGCCAGCAGCTTGGACGGAGGGAACACTGAAGCTTTCTTT. V and J are TRBV5-1 and TRBJ1-1; D unresolved. This CDR3 spans 14 amino acids. Trimming shortened V by 0 bases and J by 1 base, and 7 bases separated the two germline ends. Germline CDR1 reads SGHRS; CDR2 reads YFSETQ.

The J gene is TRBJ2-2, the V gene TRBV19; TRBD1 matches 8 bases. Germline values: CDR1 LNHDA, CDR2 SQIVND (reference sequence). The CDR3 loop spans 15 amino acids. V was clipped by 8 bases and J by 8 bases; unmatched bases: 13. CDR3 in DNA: TGTGCCAGTCGGCCCGGGACAGGCGCACTTGGGGAGCTGTTTTTT. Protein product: CASRPGTGALGELFF.

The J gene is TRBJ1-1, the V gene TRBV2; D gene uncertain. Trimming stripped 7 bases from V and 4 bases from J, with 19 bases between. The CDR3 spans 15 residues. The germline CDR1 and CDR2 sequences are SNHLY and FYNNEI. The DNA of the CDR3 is TGTGCCAGCATTAGCCCCGAGGTTGGCGGCACTGAAGCTTTCTTT. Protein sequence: CASISPEVGGTEAFF.

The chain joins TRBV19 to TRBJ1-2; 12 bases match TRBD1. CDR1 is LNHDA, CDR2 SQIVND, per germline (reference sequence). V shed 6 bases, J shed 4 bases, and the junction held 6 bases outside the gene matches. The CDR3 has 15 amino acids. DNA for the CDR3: TGTGCCAGTAGCAGGGACAGGGGGCGTACCTATGGCTACACCTTC. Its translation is CASSRDRGRTYGYTF.

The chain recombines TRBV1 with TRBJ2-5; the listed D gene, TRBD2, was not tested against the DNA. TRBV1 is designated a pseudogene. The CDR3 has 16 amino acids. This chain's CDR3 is CTSSLRLAGLQETQYF. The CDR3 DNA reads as TGCACCAGCAGCCTAAGACTAGCGGGGCTTCAAGAGACCCAGTACTTC.

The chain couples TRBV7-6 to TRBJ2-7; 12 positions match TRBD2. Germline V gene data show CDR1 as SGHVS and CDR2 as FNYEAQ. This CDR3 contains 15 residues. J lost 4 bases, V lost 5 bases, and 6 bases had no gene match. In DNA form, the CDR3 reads TGTGCCAGCAGCCCTGGGACTAGCGGGCCTTACGAGCAGTACTTC. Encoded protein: CASSPGTSGPYEQYF.

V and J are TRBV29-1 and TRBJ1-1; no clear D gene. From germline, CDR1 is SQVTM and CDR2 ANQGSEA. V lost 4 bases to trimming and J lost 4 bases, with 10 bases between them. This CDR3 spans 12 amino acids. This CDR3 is CSVVGGGTEAFF. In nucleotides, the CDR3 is TGCAGCGTTGTGGGAGGCGGCACTGAAGCTTTCTTT. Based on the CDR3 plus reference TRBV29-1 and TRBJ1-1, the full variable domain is SAVISQKPSRDICQRGTSLTIQCQVDSQVTMMFWYRQQPGQSLTLIATANQGSEATYESGFVIDKFPISRPNLTFSTLTVSNMSPEDSSIYLCSVVGGGTEAFFGQGTRLTVV.

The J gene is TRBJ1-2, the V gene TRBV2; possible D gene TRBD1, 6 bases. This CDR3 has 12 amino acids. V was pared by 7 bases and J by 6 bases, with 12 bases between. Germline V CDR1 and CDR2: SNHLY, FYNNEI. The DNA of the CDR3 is TGTGCCAGCAAACAGGGACGGGATGGCTACACCTTC. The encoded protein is CASKQGRDGYTF.

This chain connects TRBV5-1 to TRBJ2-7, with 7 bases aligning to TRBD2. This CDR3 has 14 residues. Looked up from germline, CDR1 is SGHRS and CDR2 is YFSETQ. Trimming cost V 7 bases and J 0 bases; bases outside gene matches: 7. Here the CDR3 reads CASQSGVNSYEQYF. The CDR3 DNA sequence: TGCGCCAGCCAAAGCGGGGTCAACTCCTACGAGCAGTACTTC.

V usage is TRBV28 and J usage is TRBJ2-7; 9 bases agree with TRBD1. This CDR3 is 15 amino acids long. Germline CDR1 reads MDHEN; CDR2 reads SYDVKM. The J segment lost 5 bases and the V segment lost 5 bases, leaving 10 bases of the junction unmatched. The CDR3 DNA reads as TGTGCCAGCAGTCGCCGGGACAGGGTTTTGGACGAGCAGTACTTC. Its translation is CASSRRDRVLDEQYF.

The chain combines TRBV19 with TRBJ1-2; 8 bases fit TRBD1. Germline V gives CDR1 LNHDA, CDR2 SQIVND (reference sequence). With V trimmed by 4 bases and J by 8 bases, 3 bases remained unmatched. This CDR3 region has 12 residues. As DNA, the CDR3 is TGTGCCAGTAGTACTGACAGGGGCGGCTACACCTTC. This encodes CASSTDRGGYTF.

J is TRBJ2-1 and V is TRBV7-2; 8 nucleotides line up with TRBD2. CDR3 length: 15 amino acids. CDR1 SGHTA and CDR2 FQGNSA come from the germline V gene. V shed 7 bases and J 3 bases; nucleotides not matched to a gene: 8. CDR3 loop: CASNGGTRGYNEQFF. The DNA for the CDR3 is TGTGCCAGCAACGGAGGGACTAGGGGCTACAATGAGCAGTTCTTC.

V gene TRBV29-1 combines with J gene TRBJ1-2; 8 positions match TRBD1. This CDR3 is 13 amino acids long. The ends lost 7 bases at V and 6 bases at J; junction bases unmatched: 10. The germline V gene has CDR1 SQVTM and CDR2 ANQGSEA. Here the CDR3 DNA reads TGCAGCGCCGGGCACAGGGGGGATAATGGCTACACCTTC. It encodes CSAGHRGDNGYTF.

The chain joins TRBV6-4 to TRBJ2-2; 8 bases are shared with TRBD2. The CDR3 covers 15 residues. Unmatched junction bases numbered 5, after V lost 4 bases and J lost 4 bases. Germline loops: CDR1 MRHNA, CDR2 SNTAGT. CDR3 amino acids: CASSVTGGLTGELFF. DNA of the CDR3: TGTGCCAGCAGTGTAACGGGGGGGCTCACCGGGGAGCTGTTTTTT.

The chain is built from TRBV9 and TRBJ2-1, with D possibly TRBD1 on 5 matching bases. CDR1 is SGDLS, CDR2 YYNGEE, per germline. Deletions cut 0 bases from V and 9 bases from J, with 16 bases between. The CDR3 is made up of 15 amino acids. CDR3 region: CASSVDPSDSSEQFF. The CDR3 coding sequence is TGTGCCAGCAGCGTAGACCCCAGCGACAGTAGTGAGCAGTTCTTC.

The CDR3 reads CASRRQGSGNTIYF. CDR3 in DNA: TGTGCCAGCAGGCGACAGGGCTCTGGAAACACCATATATTTT. J is TRBJ1-3 and V is TRBV6-5; 7 bases fit TRBD1. With 6 bases clipped from V and 0 bases from J, the junction kept 2 bases outside the gene matches. CDR3 length equals 14 residues. Germline assignment: CDR1 MNHEY and CDR2 SVGAGI.

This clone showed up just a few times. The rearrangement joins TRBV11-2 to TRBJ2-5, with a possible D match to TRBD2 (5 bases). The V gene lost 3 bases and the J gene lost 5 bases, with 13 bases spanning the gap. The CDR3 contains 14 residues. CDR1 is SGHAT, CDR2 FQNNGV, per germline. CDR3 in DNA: TGTGCCAGCAGCTTGAGTCCACGGAGGGAGACCCAGTACTTC. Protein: CASSLSPRRETQYF.

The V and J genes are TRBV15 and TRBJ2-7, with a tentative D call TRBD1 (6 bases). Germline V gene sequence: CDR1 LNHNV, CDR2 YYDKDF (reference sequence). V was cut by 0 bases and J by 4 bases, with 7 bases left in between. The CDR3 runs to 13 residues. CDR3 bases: TGTGCCACCAGCAGAGACAGGGGTTACGAGCAGTACTTC. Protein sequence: CATSRDRGYEQYF.

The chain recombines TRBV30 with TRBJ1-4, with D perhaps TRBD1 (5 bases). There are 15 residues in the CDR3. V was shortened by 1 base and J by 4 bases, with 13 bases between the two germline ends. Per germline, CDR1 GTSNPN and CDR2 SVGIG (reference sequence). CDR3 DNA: TGTGCCTGGAGTGACCAGGGCCGACTTAATGAAAAACTGTTTTTT. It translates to CAWSDQGRLNEKLFF.

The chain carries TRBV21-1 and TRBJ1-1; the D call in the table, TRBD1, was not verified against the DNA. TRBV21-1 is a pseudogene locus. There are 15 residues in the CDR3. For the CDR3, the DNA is TGTGCCAGCAGCGCTCCGAGGGACAGAGACACTGAAGCTTTCTTT. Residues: CASSAPRDRDTEAFF.

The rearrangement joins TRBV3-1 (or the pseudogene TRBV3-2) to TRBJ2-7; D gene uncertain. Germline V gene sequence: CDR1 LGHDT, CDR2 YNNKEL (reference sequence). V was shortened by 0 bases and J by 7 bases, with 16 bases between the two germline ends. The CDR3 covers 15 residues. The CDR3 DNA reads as TGTGCCAGCAGCCAAGATCTGGCCGGGTCAAGGGAGCAGTACTTC. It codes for CASSQDLAGSREQYF.

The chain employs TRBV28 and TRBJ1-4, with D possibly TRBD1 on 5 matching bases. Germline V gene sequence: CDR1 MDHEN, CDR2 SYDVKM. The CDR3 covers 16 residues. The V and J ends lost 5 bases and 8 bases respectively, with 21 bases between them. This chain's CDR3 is CASSTPGGSGREKLFF. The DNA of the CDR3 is TGTGCCAGCAGTACCCCCGGGGGGTCAGGGAGGGAAAAACTGTTTTTT.

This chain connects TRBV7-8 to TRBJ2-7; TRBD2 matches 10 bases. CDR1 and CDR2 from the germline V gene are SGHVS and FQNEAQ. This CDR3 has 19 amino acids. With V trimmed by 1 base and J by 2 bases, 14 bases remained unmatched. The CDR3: CASSLVSASGRGLPYEQYF. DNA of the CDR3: TGTGCCAGCAGCTTAGTCTCGGCTAGCGGGAGAGGGCTTCCCTACGAGCAGTACTTC.

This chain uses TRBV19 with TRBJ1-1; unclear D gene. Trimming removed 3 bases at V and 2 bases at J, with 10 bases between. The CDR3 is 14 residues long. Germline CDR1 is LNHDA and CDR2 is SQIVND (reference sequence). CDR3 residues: CASSIDAVNTEAFF. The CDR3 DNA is TGTGCCAGTAGTATCGATGCGGTTAACACTGAAGCTTTCTTT. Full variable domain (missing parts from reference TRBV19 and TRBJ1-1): DGGITQSPKYLFRKEGQNVTLSCEQNLNHDAMYWYRQDPGQGLRLIYYSQIVNDFQKGDIAEGYSVSREKKESFPLTVTSAQKNPTAFYLCASSIDAVNTEAFFGQGTRLTVV.

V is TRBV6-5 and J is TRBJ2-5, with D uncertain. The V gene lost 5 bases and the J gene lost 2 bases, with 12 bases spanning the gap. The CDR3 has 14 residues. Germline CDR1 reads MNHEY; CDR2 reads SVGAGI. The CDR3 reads CASSLFDSQETQYF. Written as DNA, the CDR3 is TGTGCCAGCAGTCTTTTCGACTCGCAAGAGACCCAGTACTTC.

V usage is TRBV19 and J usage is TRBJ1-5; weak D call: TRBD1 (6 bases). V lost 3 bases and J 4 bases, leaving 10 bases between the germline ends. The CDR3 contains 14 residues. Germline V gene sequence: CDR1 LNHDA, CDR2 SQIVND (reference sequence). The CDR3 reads CASSIRTDNQPQHF. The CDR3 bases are TGTGCCAGTAGTATTCGGACAGATAATCAGCCCCAGCATTTT.

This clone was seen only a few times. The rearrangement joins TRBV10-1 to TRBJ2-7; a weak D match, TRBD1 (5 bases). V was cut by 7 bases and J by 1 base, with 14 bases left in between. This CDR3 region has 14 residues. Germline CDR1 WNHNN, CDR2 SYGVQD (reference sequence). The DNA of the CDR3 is TGCGCCAGCATAGACAGCCTAAATTCCTACGAGCAGTACTTC. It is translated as CASIDSLNSYEQYF.

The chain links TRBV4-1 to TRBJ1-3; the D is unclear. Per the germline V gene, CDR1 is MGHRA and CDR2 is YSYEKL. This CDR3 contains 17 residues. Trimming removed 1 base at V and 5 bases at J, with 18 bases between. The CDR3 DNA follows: TGCGCCAGCAGCCAAGCAGGCGGGAATCCCTTTAGAAACACCATATATTTT. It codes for CASSQAGGNPFRNTIYF.